These 24 T cell receptor beta chains came from one sample sequenced in a study of T cell changes during pregnancy in multiple sclerosis. Sequenced by immunoSEQ multiplex PCR; TCRdb stores in-frame clones only, minus some. The sample has 74,000 or so clones, approximately 92% seen once. This specimen was CD4+ T cells from peripheral blood mononuclear cells, taken before pregnancy. The receptors derive from a female donor with multiple sclerosis, enrolled in a pregnancy study.

This chain links TRBV30 with TRBJ2-3; 7 bases are shared with TRBD2. The ends lost 0 bases at V and 2 bases at J; junction bases unmatched: 5. The germline V gene has CDR1 GTSNPN and CDR2 SVGIG (reference sequence). The CDR3 is 15 amino acids. CDR3 loop: CAWSVGGIHTDTQYF. CDR3 DNA sequence: TGTGCCTGGAGTGTCGGGGGGATACACACAGATACGCAGTATTTT.

This chain joins TRBV28 and TRBJ1-6; maybe TRBD1 (5 bases). Germline V gene lookup returns CDR1 MDHEN and CDR2 SYDVKM. The CDR3 covers 15 residues. V was clipped by 2 bases and J by 2 bases, with 7 bases between them. The CDR3 region is CASSLRQTYNSPLHF. The CDR3 bases are TGTGCCAGCAGTTTAAGACAGACCTATAATTCACCCCTCCACTTT.

The chain recombines TRBV30 with TRBJ1-6; D perhaps matches TRBD1 (5 bases). The V gene's germline CDR1 is GTSNPN and CDR2 SVGIG (reference sequence). V was trimmed by 0 bases and J by 6 bases, leaving 12 bases between them. The CDR3 runs 15 residues. CDR3 DNA: TGTGCCTGGAGTGTACGCAGGGAAGGTAATTCACCCCTCCACTTT. Its translation is CAWSVRREGNSPLHF.

This rearrangement joins TRBV4-1 to TRBJ2-5; D is uncertain. The CDR3 is made up of 14 amino acids. Trimming pared 4 bases from V and 5 bases from J, leaving 14 bases between. Germline lookup yields CDR1 MGHRA and CDR2 YSYEKL. The CDR3 DNA reads TGCGCCAGCAGCCCCCGACTCCATACTGAGACCCAGTACTTC. Translated: CASSPRLHTETQYF.

The chain links TRBV5-1 to TRBJ2-7; the match to TRBD1 covers 9 bases. CDR1 is SGHRS, CDR2 YFSETQ, per germline. The junction had 5 bases not matched to a gene; V was cut back by 4 bases and J by 3 bases. The CDR3 totals 14 residues. The CDR3 sequence: CASSTGTGIYEQYF. In nucleotides, the CDR3 is TGCGCCAGCAGCACCGGGACAGGGATCTACGAGCAGTACTTC.

This chain connects TRBV7-9 to TRBJ1-1, with D possibly TRBD1 on 6 matching bases. The V gene's germline CDR1 is SEHNR and CDR2 FQNEAQ (reference sequence). Trimming cost V 8 bases and J 4 bases, with 14 bases left between them. The CDR3 spans 13 residues. CDR3: CASAPGAGTEAFF. DNA for the CDR3: TGTGCCAGCGCCCCAGGGGCGGGCACTGAAGCTTTCTTT.

This clone came up a few times. This chain uses TRBV5-1 with TRBJ1-1; D possibly corresponds to TRBD1 (5 bases). Trimming pared 4 bases from V and 4 bases from J, leaving 17 bases between. Germline loops: CDR1 SGHRS, CDR2 YFSETQ. CDR3 length: 15 residues. CDR3 loop: CASSASGILGTEAFF. In nucleotides, the CDR3 is TGCGCCAGCAGCGCCTCAGGGATTCTGGGCACTGAAGCTTTCTTT.

Note on this clone: The junction departs from germline at one end; a sequencing error may be responsible. The V and J genes are TRBV11-2 and TRBJ1-3; perhaps TRBD1 as D (6 bases). CDR1 SGHAT and CDR2 FQNNGV come from the germline V gene. This CDR3 contains 18 residues. For the CDR3, the DNA is TGTGCCAGCAACTTATTGGGGGGGACACACAGCTCTGGAAACACCATATATTTT. This gives the protein CASNLLGGTHSSGNTIYF. The variable domain in full, with the rest retrieved from reference TRBV11-2 and TRBJ1-3, is EAGVAQSPRYKIIEKRQSVAFWCNPISGHATLYWYQQILGQGPKLLIQFQNNGVVDDSQLPKDRFSAERLKGVDSTLKIQPAKLEDSAVYLCASNLLGGTHSSGNTIYFGEGSWLTVV.

The genes are TRBV6-5 and TRBJ1-1; no reliable D call. V lost 2 bases to trimming and J lost 5 bases, with 12 bases between them. The CDR3 has 14 residues. Germline-derived CDR1 and CDR2 are MNHEY and SVGAGI. The CDR3 region is CASSYGSPRTEAFF. The CDR3, as DNA: TGTGCCAGCAGTTACGGGAGCCCCAGAACTGAAGCTTTCTTT.

The rearrangement links TRBV7-8 to TRBJ1-5; D is uncertain. The germline V gene has CDR1 SGHVS and CDR2 FQNEAQ. The CDR3 contains 12 residues. Trimming took 5 bases from V and 4 from J, leaving 6 bases between them. This CDR3 reads CASSLTNQPQHF. As DNA, the CDR3 is TGTGCCAGCAGCCTCACAAATCAGCCCCAGCATTTT.

The chain uses TRBV12-5 and TRBJ2-1; D gene uncertain. CDR3 length equals 13 residues. The germline V gene has CDR1 LGHNT and CDR2 FRNRAP. V shed 9 bases and J shed 0 bases, with 9 bases lying between them. The CDR3: CARTPSSYNEQFF. CDR3 coding DNA: TGTGCTAGGACACCAAGCTCCTACAATGAGCAGTTCTTC.

The chain uses TRBV7-9 and TRBJ1-1, with a possible D match to TRBD1 (5 bases). CDR1 and CDR2 (germline): SEHNR, FQNEAQ (reference sequence). This CDR3 comprises 14 residues. The ends were cut back, 1 base at V and 9 bases at J, with 15 bases in the middle. Here the CDR3 DNA reads TGTGCCAGCAGCTTAGTGGAGAGTAGACAGAAAGCTTTCTTT. It is translated as CASSLVESRQKAFF.

In regard to this clone: The junction departs from germline at one end; a sequencing error may be responsible. This rearrangement joins TRBV28 to TRBJ2-3; 7 bases match TRBD2. The CDR3 consists of 15 residues. Germline-derived CDR1 and CDR2 are MDHEN and SYDVKM. In nucleotides, the CDR3 is TGTGCCAGCACCCCCGGAGGCGGGAGCACACATACGCAGTATTTT. It yields the protein CASTPGGGSTHTQYF.

This chain uses TRBV5-1 with TRBJ1-1; 8 nucleotides line up with TRBD1. Germline V gene sequence: CDR1 SGHRS, CDR2 YFSETQ. Losses at the gene ends were 2 bases for V and 4 bases for J; bases not matched to a gene: 1. CDR3 size: 13 residues. CDR3 in DNA: TGCGCCAGCAGCTTTACAGGGGGCACTGAAGCTTTCTTT. Its translation is CASSFTGGTEAFF.

This chain joins TRBV2 and TRBJ1-5; TRBD1 agrees at 7 bases. The CDR3 loop spans 13 amino acids. Trimming removed 10 bases from V and 4 bases from J; junction bases left unmatched: 7. Germline loops: CDR1 SNHLY, CDR2 FYNNEI. The CDR3 DNA follows: TGTGCCACCTCAGGGGGGAATAATCAGCCCCAGCATTTT. Amino acids: CATSGGNNQPQHF.

This chain links TRBV19 with TRBJ2-7; 8 bases agree with TRBD1. V lost 5 bases, J lost 7 bases, and 7 bases stayed unmatched. This CDR3 contains 13 residues. Germline loops: CDR1 LNHDA, CDR2 SQIVND (reference sequence). DNA of the CDR3: TGTGCCAGTAGTGCGGACAGGGCGCGGGAGCAGTACTTC. It codes for CASSADRAREQYF. The whole variable domain, filled in from reference TRBV19 and TRBJ2-7, reads DGGITQSPKYLFRKEGQNVTLSCEQNLNHDAMYWYRQDPGQGLRLIYYSQIVNDFQKGDIAEGYSVSREKKESFPLTVTSAQKNPTAFYLCASSADRAREQYFGPGTRLTVT.

This clone was detected only a few times. The chain has TRBV27 and TRBJ2-1; D gene ambiguous. Germline CDR1 is MNHEY and CDR2 is SMNVEV (reference sequence). This CDR3 is 14 amino acids long. Trimming took 0 bases from V and 7 from J, leaving 10 bases between them. The CDR3 DNA follows: TGTGCCAGCAGTTTATCTTTCCGCAGAAATGAGCAGTTCTTC. As protein: CASSLSFRRNEQFF.

The J gene is TRBJ1-1, the V gene TRBV6-5; D perhaps matches TRBD1 (5 bases). Germline V CDR1 and CDR2: MNHEY, SVGAGI. The length of the CDR3 is 14 residues. The germline V and J ends were trimmed by 6 bases and 5 bases, with 16 bases remaining between them. The CDR3 nucleotides read TGTGCCAGCAGCCCCGGGGGGGGACGGACTGAAGCTTTCTTT. It yields the protein CASSPGGGRTEAFF.

This sequence joins TRBV19 and TRBJ1-1; D is undetermined. This CDR3 region has 16 residues. V lost 1 base and J lost 4, with 16 bases in between. Germline values: CDR1 LNHDA, CDR2 SQIVND (reference sequence). CDR3 sequence: CASSIVPIEVGTEAFF. Written as DNA, the CDR3 is TGTGCCAGTAGTATAGTTCCAATCGAGGTGGGCACTGAAGCTTTCTTT.

The chain is built from TRBV6-6 and TRBJ1-1; perhaps TRBD1 as D (6 bases). Deletions cut 4 bases from V and 5 bases from J, with 17 bases between. The CDR3 covers 15 residues. Germline V gene lookup returns CDR1 MNHNY and CDR2 SVGAGI (reference sequence). CDR3 DNA sequence: TGTGCCAGCAGTTGGCCGGGGGGCGGTCGGACTGAAGCTTTCTTT. Residues: CASSWPGGGRTEAFF.

CDR3 protein: CASSVKNRGSRSDTQYF. As DNA, the CDR3 is TGCGCCAGCAGCGTAAAAAACAGGGGATCACGATCGGATACGCAGTATTTT. The V and J genes are TRBV4-1 and TRBJ2-3; 7 bases align to TRBD1. The CDR3 contains 17 residues. With 5 bases clipped from V and 6 bases from J, the junction kept 17 bases outside the gene matches. Germline CDR1 is MGHRA and CDR2 is YSYEKL.

In this sample, this clone turned up once. The V gene is TRBV5-1, the J gene TRBJ2-4, with TRBD1 matching 7 bases. The germline V gene has CDR1 SGHRS and CDR2 YFSETQ. CDR3 length: 15 residues. V was pared by 4 bases and J by 3 bases, with 7 bases of the junction left unmatched. The CDR3 region has the DNA TGCGCCAGCAGCGACGGGACAGCTGTCAAAAACATTCAGTACTTC. The encoded protein is CASSDGTAVKNIQYF. Combining the CDR3 with reference TRBV5-1 and TRBJ2-4 gives the whole variable domain KAGVTQTPRYLIKTRGQQVTLSCSPISGHRSVSWYQQTPGQGLQFLFEYFSETQRNKGNFPGRFSGRQFSNSRSEMNVSTLELGDSALYLCASSDGTAVKNIQYFGAGTRLSVL.

The chain links TRBV7-2 to TRBJ1-1; 9 nucleotides match TRBD1. The CDR3 has 14 residues. Germline loops: CDR1 SGHTA, CDR2 FQGNSA. The V segment lost 4 bases and the J segment 8 bases; nucleotides outside the gene matches: 8. The CDR3 DNA reads as TGTGCCAGCAGCTACATGGGACAGGGCAGGGAAGCTTTCTTT. Translating gives CASSYMGQGREAFF.

The V and J genes are TRBV5-4 and TRBJ2-3; TRBD2 aligns across 11 bases. With V trimmed by 4 bases and J by 1 base, 5 bases remained unmatched. CDR1 and CDR2 from the germline V gene are SGHNT and YYREEE (reference sequence). There are 16 residues in the CDR3. This chain's CDR3 is CASSRPGLAGTDTQYF. The CDR3 DNA reads as TGTGCCAGCAGCCGTCCGGGACTAGCGGGCACAGATACGCAGTATTTT.